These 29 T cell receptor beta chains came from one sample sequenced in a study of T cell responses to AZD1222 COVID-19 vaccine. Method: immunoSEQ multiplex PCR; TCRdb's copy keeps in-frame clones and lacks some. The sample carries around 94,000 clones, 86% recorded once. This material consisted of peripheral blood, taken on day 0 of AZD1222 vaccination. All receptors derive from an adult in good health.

CDR3 protein: CASRGLAVTDTQYF. Here the CDR3 DNA reads TGTGCCAGCAGGGGACTAGCGGTCACAGATACGCAGTATTTT. V usage is TRBV2 and J usage is TRBJ2-3, with TRBD2 matching 11 bases. CDR1 and CDR2 from the germline V gene are SNHLY and FYNNEI. The ends lost 6 bases at V and 2 bases at J; junction bases unmatched: 1. The CDR3 runs to 14 residues.

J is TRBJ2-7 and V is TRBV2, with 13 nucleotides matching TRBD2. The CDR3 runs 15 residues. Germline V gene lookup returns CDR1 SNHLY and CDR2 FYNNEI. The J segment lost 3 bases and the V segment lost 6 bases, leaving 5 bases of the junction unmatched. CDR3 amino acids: CASRRTSGSGYEQYF. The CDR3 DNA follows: TGTGCCAGCAGGCGGACTAGCGGGAGTGGCTACGAGCAGTACTTC.

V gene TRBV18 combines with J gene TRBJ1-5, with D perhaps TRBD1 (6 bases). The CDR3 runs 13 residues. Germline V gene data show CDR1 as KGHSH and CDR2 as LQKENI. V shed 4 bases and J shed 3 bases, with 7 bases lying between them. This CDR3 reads CASSRDNNQPQHF. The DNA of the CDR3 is TGTGCCAGCTCACGGGACAACAATCAGCCCCAGCATTTT.

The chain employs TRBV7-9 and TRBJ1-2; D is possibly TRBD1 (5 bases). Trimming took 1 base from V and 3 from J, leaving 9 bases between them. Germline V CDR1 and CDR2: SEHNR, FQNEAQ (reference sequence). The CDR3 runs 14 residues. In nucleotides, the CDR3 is TGTGCCAGCAGCTTAGGTAGGGGCGACTATGGCTACACCTTC. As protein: CASSLGRGDYGYTF.

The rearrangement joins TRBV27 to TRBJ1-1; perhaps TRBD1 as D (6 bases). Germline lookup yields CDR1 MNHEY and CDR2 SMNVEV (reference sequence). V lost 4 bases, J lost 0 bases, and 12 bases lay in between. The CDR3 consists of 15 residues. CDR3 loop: CASSSDSRMNTEAFF. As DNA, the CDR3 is TGTGCCAGCAGTTCGGACAGCCGCATGAACACTGAAGCTTTCTTT.

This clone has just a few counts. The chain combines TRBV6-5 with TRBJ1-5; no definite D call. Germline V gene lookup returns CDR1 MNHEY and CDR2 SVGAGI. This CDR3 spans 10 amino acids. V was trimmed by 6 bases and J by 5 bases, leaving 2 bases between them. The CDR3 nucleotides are TGTGCCAGCAGCCATCAGCCCCAGCATTTT. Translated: CASSHQPQHF.

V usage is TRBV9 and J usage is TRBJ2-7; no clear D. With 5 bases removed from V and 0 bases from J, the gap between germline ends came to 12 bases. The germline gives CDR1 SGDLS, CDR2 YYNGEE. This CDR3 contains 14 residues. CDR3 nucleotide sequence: TGTGCCAGCAGTTGGGATTCGAACTCCTACGAGCAGTACTTC. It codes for CASSWDSNSYEQYF. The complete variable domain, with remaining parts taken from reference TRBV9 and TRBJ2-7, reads DSGVTQTPKHLITATGQRVTLRCSPRSGDLSVYWYQQSLDQGLQFLIQYYNGEERAKGNILERFSAQQFPDLHSELNLSSLELGDSALYFCASSWDSNSYEQYFGPGTRLTVT.

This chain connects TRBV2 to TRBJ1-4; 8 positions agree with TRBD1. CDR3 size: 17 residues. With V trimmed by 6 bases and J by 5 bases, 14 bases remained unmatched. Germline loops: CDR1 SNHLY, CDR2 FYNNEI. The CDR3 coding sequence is TGTGCCAGCAGGCAGGGGGCAGGAAAGACGAGAAATGAAAAACTGTTTTTT. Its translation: CASRQGAGKTRNEKLFF. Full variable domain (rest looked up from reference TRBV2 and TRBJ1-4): EPEVTQTPSHQVTQMGQEVILRCVPISNHLYFYWYRQILGQKVEFLVSFYNNEISEKSEIFDDQFSVERPDGSNFTLKIRSTKLEDSAMYFCASRQGAGKTRNEKLFFGSGTQLSVL.

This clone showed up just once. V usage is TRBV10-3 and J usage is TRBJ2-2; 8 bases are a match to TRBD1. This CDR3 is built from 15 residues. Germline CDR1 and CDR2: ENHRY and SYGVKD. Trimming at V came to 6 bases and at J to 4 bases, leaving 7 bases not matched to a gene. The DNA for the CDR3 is TGTGCCATCAGCGCCGGGACAGGAATCACCGGGGAGCTGTTTTTT. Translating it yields CAISAGTGITGELFF.

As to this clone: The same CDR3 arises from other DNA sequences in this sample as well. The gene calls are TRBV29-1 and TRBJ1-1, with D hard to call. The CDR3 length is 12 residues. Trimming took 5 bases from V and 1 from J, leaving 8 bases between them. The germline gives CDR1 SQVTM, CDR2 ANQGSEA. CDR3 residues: CSVRAGNTEAFF. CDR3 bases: TGCAGCGTTCGTGCAGGGAACACTGAAGCTTTCTTT.

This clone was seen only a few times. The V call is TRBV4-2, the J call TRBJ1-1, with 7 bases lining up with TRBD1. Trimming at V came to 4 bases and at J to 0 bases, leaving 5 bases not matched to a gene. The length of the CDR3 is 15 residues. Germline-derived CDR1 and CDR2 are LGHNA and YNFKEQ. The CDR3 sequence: CASSPRDRMNTEAFF. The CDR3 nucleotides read TGTGCCAGCAGCCCGCGGGACAGAATGAACACTGAAGCTTTCTTT.

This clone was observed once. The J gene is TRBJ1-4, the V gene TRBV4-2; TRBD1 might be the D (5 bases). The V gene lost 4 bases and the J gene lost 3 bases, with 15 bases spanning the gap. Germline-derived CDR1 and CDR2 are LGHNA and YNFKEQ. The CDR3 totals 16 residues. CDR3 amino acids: CASSPTPTAPNEKLFF. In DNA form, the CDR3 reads TGTGCCAGCAGCCCCACCCCGACAGCCCCTAATGAAAAACTGTTTTTT.

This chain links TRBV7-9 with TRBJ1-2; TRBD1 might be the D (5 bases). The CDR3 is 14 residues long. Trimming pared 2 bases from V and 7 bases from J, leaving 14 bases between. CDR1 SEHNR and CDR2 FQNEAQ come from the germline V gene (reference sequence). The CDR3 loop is CASSLRGQGAGYTF. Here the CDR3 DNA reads TGTGCCAGCAGCTTAAGGGGCCAGGGCGCTGGCTACACCTTC.

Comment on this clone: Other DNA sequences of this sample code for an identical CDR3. The CDR3 coding sequence is TGCAGTGCTAGTAGGCTGGCCAAAAACATTCAGTACTTC. Encoded protein: CSASRLAKNIQYF. J is TRBJ2-4 and V is TRBV20-1; D is undetermined. This CDR3 has 13 amino acids. Germline CDR1 DFQATT, CDR2 SNEGSKA (reference sequence). The ends were cut back, 3 bases at V and 1 base at J, with 7 bases in the middle.

Here the CDR3 reads CAWNFAGGYEQYF. As DNA, the CDR3 is TGTGCCTGGAATTTTGCAGGGGGCTACGAGCAGTACTTC. The rearrangement joins TRBV30 to TRBJ2-7; 7 bases agree with TRBD1. Germline lookup yields CDR1 GTSNPN and CDR2 SVGIG (reference sequence). The V and J ends lost 4 bases and 3 bases, in that order; junction bases with no gene match: 6. This CDR3 has 13 amino acids.

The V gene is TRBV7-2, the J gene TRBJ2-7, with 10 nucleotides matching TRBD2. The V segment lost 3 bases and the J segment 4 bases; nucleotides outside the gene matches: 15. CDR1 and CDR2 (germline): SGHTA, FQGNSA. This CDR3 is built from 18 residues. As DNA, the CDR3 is TGTGCCAGCAGCTTGACCCAAAGGGTAGCGGGAGGTTCATACGAGCAGTACTTC. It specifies CASSLTQRVAGGSYEQYF.

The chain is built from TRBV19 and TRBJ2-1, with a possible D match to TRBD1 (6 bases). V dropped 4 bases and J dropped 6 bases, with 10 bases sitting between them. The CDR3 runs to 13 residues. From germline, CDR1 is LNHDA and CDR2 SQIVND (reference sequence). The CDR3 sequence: CASSRDRSNEQFF. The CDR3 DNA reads TGTGCCAGTAGTAGAGACAGGTCCAATGAGCAGTTCTTC.

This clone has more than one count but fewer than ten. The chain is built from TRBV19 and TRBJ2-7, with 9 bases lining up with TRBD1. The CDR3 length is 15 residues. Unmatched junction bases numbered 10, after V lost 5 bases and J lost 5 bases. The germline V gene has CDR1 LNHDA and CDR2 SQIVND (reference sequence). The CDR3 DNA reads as TGTGCCAGTAGTCGCCGCGGGACAGGGTACGACGAGCAGTACTTC. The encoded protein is CASSRRGTGYDEQYF.

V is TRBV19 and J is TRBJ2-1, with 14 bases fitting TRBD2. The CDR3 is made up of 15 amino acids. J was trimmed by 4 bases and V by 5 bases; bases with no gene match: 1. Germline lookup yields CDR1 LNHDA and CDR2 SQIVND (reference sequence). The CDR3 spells CASSRTSGGYNEQFF. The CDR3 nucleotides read TGTGCCAGTAGTCGGACTAGCGGGGGGTACAATGAGCAGTTCTTC.

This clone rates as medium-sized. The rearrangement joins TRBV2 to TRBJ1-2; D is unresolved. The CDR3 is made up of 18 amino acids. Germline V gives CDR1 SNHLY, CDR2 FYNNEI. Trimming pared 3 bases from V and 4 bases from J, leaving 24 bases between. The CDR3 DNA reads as TGTGCCAGCAGTGACTTTGGCGTGGTGTTCAGCGACTCCTATGGCTACACCTTC. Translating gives CASSDFGVVFSDSYGYTF.

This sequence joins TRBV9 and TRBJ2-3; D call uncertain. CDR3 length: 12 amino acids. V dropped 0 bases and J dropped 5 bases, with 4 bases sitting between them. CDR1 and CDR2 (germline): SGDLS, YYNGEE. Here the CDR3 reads CASSVGGDTQYF. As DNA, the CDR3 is TGTGCCAGCAGCGTAGGGGGAGATACGCAGTATTTT. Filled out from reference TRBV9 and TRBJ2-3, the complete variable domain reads DSGVTQTPKHLITATGQRVTLRCSPRSGDLSVYWYQQSLDQGLQFLIQYYNGEERAKGNILERFSAQQFPDLHSELNLSSLELGDSALYFCASSVGGDTQYFGPGTRLTVL.

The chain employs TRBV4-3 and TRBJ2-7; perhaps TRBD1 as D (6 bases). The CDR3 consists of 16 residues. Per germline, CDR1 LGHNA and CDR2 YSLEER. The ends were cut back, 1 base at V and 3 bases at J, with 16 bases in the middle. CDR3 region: CASSQALAGANYEQYF. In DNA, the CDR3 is TGCGCCAGCAGCCAAGCTCTGGCAGGGGCCAACTACGAGCAGTACTTC.

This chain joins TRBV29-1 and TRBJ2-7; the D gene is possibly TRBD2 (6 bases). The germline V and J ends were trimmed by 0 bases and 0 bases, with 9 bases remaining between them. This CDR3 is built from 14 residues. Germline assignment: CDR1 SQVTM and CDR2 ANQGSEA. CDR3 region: CSVEEAGFSYEQYF. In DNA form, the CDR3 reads TGCAGCGTTGAAGAGGCGGGGTTCTCCTACGAGCAGTACTTC.

The CDR3 DNA is TGTGCCTGGAGTGTCAACGGACAGGACGAGCAGTACTTC. As protein: CAWSVNGQDEQYF. V gene TRBV30 combines with J gene TRBJ2-7, with TRBD1 matching over 7 bases. The germline V gene has CDR1 GTSNPN and CDR2 SVGIG (reference sequence). Trimming took 0 bases from V and 5 from J; bases not matched to a gene: 4. CDR3 length: 13 amino acids.

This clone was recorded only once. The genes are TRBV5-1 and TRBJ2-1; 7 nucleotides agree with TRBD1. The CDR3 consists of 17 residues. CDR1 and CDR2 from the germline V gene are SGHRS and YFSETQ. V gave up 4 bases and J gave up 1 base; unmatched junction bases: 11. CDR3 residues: CASSAGTARRSYNEQFF. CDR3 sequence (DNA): TGCGCCAGCAGCGCCGGGACAGCCAGAAGGTCCTACAATGAGCAGTTCTTC.

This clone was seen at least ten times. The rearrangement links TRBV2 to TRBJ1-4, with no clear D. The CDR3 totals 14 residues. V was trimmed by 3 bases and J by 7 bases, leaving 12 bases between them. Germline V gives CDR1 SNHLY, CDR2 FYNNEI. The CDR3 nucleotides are TGTGCCAGCAGTGATATGGCCGATCGTGAAAAACTGTTTTTT. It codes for CASSDMADREKLFF.

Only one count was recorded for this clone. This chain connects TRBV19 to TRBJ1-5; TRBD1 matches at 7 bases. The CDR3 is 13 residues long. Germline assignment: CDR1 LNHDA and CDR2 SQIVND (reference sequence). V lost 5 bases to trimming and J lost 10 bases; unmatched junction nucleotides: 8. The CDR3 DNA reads TGTGCCAGTAGTGTCGGGACAGTCCAACCCCAGCATTTT. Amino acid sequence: CASSVGTVQPQHF.

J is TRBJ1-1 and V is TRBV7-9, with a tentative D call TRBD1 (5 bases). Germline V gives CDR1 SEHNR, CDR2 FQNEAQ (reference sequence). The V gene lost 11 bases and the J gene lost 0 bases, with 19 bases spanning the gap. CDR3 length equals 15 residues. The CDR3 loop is CAYRSGRGMNTEAFF. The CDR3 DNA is TGTGCCTATAGATCTGGTCGGGGGATGAACACTGAAGCTTTCTTT.

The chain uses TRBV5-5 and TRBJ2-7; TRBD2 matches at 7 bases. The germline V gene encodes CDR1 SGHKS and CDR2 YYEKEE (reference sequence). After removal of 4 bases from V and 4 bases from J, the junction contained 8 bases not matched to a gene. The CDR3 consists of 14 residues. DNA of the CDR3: TGTGCCAGCAGCCCCCAGTGGGGAGGGTACGAGCAGTACTTC. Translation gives CASSPQWGGYEQYF. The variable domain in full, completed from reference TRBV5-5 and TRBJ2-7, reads DAGVTQSPTHLIKTRGQQVTLRCSPISGHKSVSWYQQVLGQGPQFIFQYYEKEERGRGNFPDRFSARQFPNYSSELNVNALLLGDSALYLCASSPQWGGYEQYFGPGTRLTVT.